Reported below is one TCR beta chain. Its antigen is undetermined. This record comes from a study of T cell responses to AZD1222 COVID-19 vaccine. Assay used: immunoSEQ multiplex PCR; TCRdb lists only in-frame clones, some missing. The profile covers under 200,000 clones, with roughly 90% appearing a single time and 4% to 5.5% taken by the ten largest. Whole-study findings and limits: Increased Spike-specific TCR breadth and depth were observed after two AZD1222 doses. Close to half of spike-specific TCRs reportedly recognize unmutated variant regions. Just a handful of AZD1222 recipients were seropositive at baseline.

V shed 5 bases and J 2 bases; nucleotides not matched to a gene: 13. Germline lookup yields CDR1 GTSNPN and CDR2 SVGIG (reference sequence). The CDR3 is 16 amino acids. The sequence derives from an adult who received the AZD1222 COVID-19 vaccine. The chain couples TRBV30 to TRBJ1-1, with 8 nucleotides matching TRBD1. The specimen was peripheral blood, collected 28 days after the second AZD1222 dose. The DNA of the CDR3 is TGTGCCTGGGGGAAGACAGGGGCTGGCTTCAACACTGAAGCTTTCTTT. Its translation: CAWGKTGAGFNTEAFF.